The 29 T cell receptor beta chains below were found in one sample sequenced in a study of sequential checkpoint blockade in melanoma (dated by TCRdb to about 2019). The library was made by the immunoSEQ multiplex PCR assay. What TCRdb holds here is the immuneACCESS table cut down to in-frame rearrangements. Part of the clones is not present; checked against another copy, under half of the missing clones reflect an unresolved V gene, and the others are unexplained. The sample data list about 13,000 clones, and around 72% of these were observed just once. Together, the top ten hold about a third of the sample. Reading the label with the study, this specimen's treatment or condition is: randomized to nivolumab then ipilimumab (arm A) or the reverse (arm B). The sample consisted of CD8+ T cells sorted from blood (inferred from file names), taken from a patient given nivolumab and ipilimumab in sequence. The receptor source for this set is a human donor with melanoma.

The chain combines TRBV27 with TRBJ1-1; TRBD1 is a possible D gene (5 bases). Germline V gene lookup returns CDR1 MNHEY and CDR2 SMNVEV (reference sequence). The CDR3 length is 14 residues. V was clipped by 2 bases and J by 2 bases, with 9 bases between them. The CDR3 is CASSLSGTNTEAFF. CDR3 DNA: TGTGCCAGCAGTTTAAGCGGGACCAACACTGAAGCTTTCTTT.

The chain uses TRBV5-6 and TRBJ1-4; 9 positions match TRBD1. This CDR3 region has 15 residues. J gave up 7 bases and V 5 bases, and 9 bases lay outside the gene matches. Germline V CDR1 and CDR2: SGHDT, YYEEEE. The DNA of the CDR3 is TGTGCCAGCAGGCCACAGGGGGCATTCGGTGAAAAACTGTTTTTT. Translated, it gives CASRPQGAFGEKLFF.

V is TRBV9 and J is TRBJ2-7; TRBD1 is a possible D gene (7 bases). Trimming shortened V by 0 bases and J by 2 bases, and 12 bases separated the two germline ends. Per germline, CDR1 SGDLS and CDR2 YYNGEE. There are 15 residues in the CDR3. The DNA of the CDR3 is TGTGCCAGCAGCGTAGAGGCAGGGGGGCCCTACGAGCAGTACTTC. As protein: CASSVEAGGPYEQYF.

This sequence joins TRBV27 and TRBJ1-4; possible D gene TRBD1, 6 bases. This CDR3 is 14 amino acids long. Germline CDR1 MNHEY, CDR2 SMNVEV (reference sequence). V was pared by 4 bases and J by 2 bases, with 8 bases between. This CDR3 reads CASSSDRTNEKLFF. The CDR3 DNA is TGTGCCAGCAGTTCCGACAGGACTAATGAAAAACTGTTTTTT. The full variable domain, in which reference TRBV27 and TRBJ1-4 provide the parts outside the CDR3, is EAQVTQNPRYLITVTGKKLTVTCSQNMNHEYMSWYRQDPGLGLRQIYYSMNVEVTDKGDVPEGYKVSRKEKRNFPLILESPSPNQTSLYFCASSSDRTNEKLFFGSGTQLSVL.

This clone was recorded once. This chain joins TRBV6-1 and TRBJ2-7; weak D call: TRBD1 (5 bases). Per germline, CDR1 MNHNS and CDR2 SASEGT. Trimming pared 2 bases from V and 5 bases from J, leaving 19 bases between. The CDR3 extends over 16 amino acids. The DNA of the CDR3 is TGTGCCAGCAGTGAATGGCTCCGGCAGGGAACCCACGAGCAGTACTTC. Protein sequence: CASSEWLRQGTHEQYF.

The V gene is TRBV18, the J gene TRBJ2-7, with 7 bases matching TRBD1. Germline V gene data show CDR1 as KGHSH and CDR2 as LQKENI. The CDR3 is made up of 16 amino acids. J lost 3 bases, V lost 2 bases, and 10 bases had no gene match. The CDR3 coding sequence is TGTGCCAGCTCACCAGAGGGACAGTCACTACTCTACGAGCAGTACTTC. It encodes CASSPEGQSLLYEQYF. The full variable domain, rest sourced from reference TRBV18 and TRBJ2-7, is NAGVMQNPRHLVRRRGQEARLRCSPMKGHSHVYWYRQLPEEGLKFMVYLQKENIIDESGMPKERFSAEFPKEGPSILRIQQVVRGDSAAYFCASSPEGQSLLYEQYFGPGTRLTVT.

V is TRBV6-5 and J is TRBJ2-1; D may be TRBD2 (6 bases). CDR1 MNHEY and CDR2 SVGAGI come from the germline V gene. CDR3 length equals 13 residues. V lost 5 bases and J lost 10, with 15 bases in between. CDR3 DNA sequence: TGTGCCAGCAGTCCCCTCGGAGGGCGGGAGCAGTTCTTC. Translation: CASSPLGGREQFF.

V gene TRBV19 combines with J gene TRBJ2-7, with 7 bases lining up with TRBD1. CDR3 length equals 15 residues. Germline V CDR1 and CDR2: LNHDA, SQIVND (reference sequence). The V and J ends lost 2 bases and 2 bases, in that order; junction bases with no gene match: 6. The CDR3 DNA sequence: TGTGCCAGTAGTATATCCTCCGGGACAGCCTACGAGCAGTACTTC. It translates to CASSISSGTAYEQYF.

This chain's CDR3 is CASSLGTLGGSEAFF. Written as DNA, the CDR3 is TGTGCCAGCAGCCTGGGGACTCTCGGTGGTAGTGAAGCTTTCTTT. The chain uses TRBV7-2 and TRBJ1-1; possible D gene TRBD1, 5 bases. Between the trimmed V and J ends, which lost 5 bases and 7 bases, there was a span of 20 bases. CDR1 is SGHTA and CDR2 is FQGNSA in the germline V gene. This CDR3 is built from 15 residues. Complete variable domain (other parts from reference TRBV7-2 and TRBJ1-1): GAGVSQSPSNKVTEKGKDVELRCDPISGHTALYWYRQSLGQGLEFLIYFQGNSAPDKSGLPSDRFSAERTGGSVSTLTIQRTQQEDSAVYLCASSLGTLGGSEAFFGQGTRLTVV.

The chain uses TRBV6-4 and TRBJ2-3; 8 nucleotides agree with TRBD1. CDR1 is MRHNA, CDR2 SNTAGT, per germline. J gave up 5 bases and V 3 bases, and 7 bases lay outside the gene matches. This CDR3 is 15 amino acids long. CDR3 protein: CASSEVAGGRDTQYF. In nucleotides, the CDR3 is TGTGCCAGCAGTGAAGTAGCAGGGGGCAGAGATACGCAGTATTTT.

This chain links TRBV5-1 with TRBJ1-1; 7 bases agree with TRBD1. Germline V gene sequence: CDR1 SGHRS, CDR2 YFSETQ. The CDR3 runs 14 residues. V lost 0 bases to trimming and J lost 1 base; unmatched junction nucleotides: 0. Here the CDR3 DNA reads TGCGCCAGCAGCTTGGACAGGGGGAACACTGAAGCTTTCTTT. This codes for CASSLDRGNTEAFF. The entire variable domain, with the rest obtained from reference TRBV5-1 and TRBJ1-1, is as follows: KAGVTQTPRYLIKTRGQQVTLSCSPISGHRSVSWYQQTPGQGLQFLFEYFSETQRNKGNFPGRFSGRQFSNSRSEMNVSTLELGDSALYLCASSLDRGNTEAFFGQGTRLTVV.

This clone has a single count. The rearrangement joins TRBV2 to TRBJ1-6; 7 positions agree with TRBD1. The CDR3 is 17 residues long. Germline V gene lookup returns CDR1 SNHLY and CDR2 FYNNEI. V shed 0 bases, J shed 4 bases, and the junction held 6 bases outside the gene matches. DNA for the CDR3: TGTGCCAGCAGTGAAGCAGGGAGACAGGGATATAATTCACCCCTCCACTTT. It yields the protein CASSEAGRQGYNSPLHF.

A word on this clone: The sample holds other DNA sequences that translate to the same CDR3. The genes are TRBV9 and TRBJ2-7, with unresolved D. CDR1 is SGDLS and CDR2 is YYNGEE in the germline V gene. Trimming left V 1 base short and J 0 bases short, with 11 bases between. This CDR3 is built from 15 residues. The CDR3 DNA sequence: TGTGCCAGCAGCGTATTTGGGCACCCCTCCTACGAGCAGTACTTC. Translation: CASSVFGHPSYEQYF.

DNA for the CDR3: TGCAGCGACGGGACTAGCGGCCCTGAGGGGAATGAGCAGTTCTTC. It is translated as CSDGTSGPEGNEQFF. The chain is built from TRBV29-1 and TRBJ2-1; 11 bases agree with TRBD2. Unmatched junction bases numbered 12, after V lost 7 bases and J lost 7 bases. Looked up from germline, CDR1 is SQVTM and CDR2 is ANQGSEA. This CDR3 contains 15 residues.

J is TRBJ2-3 and V is TRBV7-3, with 8 bases that match TRBD2. The V segment lost 3 bases and the J segment 3 bases; nucleotides outside the gene matches: 11. CDR1 is SGHTA and CDR2 is FQGTGA in the germline V gene. CDR3 length equals 17 residues. The CDR3 here is CASSFGTGGPRTDTQYF. CDR3 in DNA: TGTGCCAGCAGCTTCGGGACGGGAGGGCCGCGAACAGATACGCAGTATTTT.

In DNA, the CDR3 is TGCGCCAGCAGCTTGGGAGCGGGGGCGACAGATACGCAGTATTTT. Its translation: CASSLGAGATDTQYF. The chain couples TRBV5-1 to TRBJ2-3; 8 bases are a match to TRBD2. Trimming took 0 bases from V and 3 from J; bases not matched to a gene: 3. This CDR3 has 15 amino acids. Germline V gene sequence: CDR1 SGHRS, CDR2 YFSETQ.

V is TRBV7-9 and J is TRBJ1-1; D is possibly TRBD1 (5 bases). CDR1 and CDR2 (germline): SEHNR, FQNEAQ (reference sequence). The CDR3 is 14 amino acids. Deletions cut 1 base from V and 4 bases from J, with 10 bases between. The CDR3: CASSLVRGFTEAFF. In nucleotides, the CDR3 is TGTGCCAGCAGCTTAGTGCGGGGGTTCACTGAAGCTTTCTTT.

The J gene is TRBJ1-1, the V gene TRBV19; D is possibly TRBD1 (5 bases). The V and J ends lost 3 bases and 3 bases respectively, with 11 bases between them. CDR1 is LNHDA, CDR2 SQIVND, per germline (reference sequence). The CDR3 totals 14 residues. CDR3 sequence (DNA): TGTGCCAGTAGTATCCGGGGGAAGGACACTGAAGCTTTCTTT. Its translation is CASSIRGKDTEAFF.

The chain recombines TRBV13 with TRBJ2-7; 8 bases are shared with TRBD1. The germline V gene encodes CDR1 PRHDT and CDR2 FYEKMQ (reference sequence). This CDR3 has 13 amino acids. V shed 2 bases, J shed 5 bases, and the junction held 2 bases outside the gene matches. CDR3: CASSLQDRDEQYF. In DNA form, the CDR3 reads TGTGCCAGCAGCTTACAGGACAGGGACGAGCAGTACTTC.

The V gene is TRBV28, the J gene TRBJ2-5, with D possibly being TRBD2 (6 bases). The CDR3 length is 14 residues. V was cut by 6 bases and J by 4 bases, with 15 bases left in between. The germline V gene encodes CDR1 MDHEN and CDR2 SYDVKM. CDR3 sequence reads: CASRELAPLETQYF. The CDR3 coding sequence is TGTGCCAGCAGGGAACTAGCCCCCTTAGAGACCCAGTACTTC. Variable domain in full (rest from reference TRBV28 and TRBJ2-5): DVKVTQSSRYLVKRTGEKVFLECVQDMDHENMFWYRQDPGLGLRLIYFSYDVKMKEKGDIPEGYSVSREKKERFSLILESASTNQTSMYLCASRELAPLETQYFGPGTRLLVL.

This clone showed up just a few times. This chain's CDR3 is CASSSFSDTQYF. The CDR3, as DNA: TGTGCCAGCAGTTCTTTCTCAGATACGCAGTATTTT. The rearrangement links TRBV6-6 to TRBJ2-3; D remains ambiguous. Germline-derived CDR1 and CDR2 are MNHNY and SVGAGI (reference sequence). The CDR3 is 12 amino acids. V lost 4 bases, J lost 4 bases, and 6 bases lay in between.

This clone has more than one count but fewer than ten. The chain has TRBV9 and TRBJ2-7; 14 bases are a match to TRBD2. The germline CDR1 and CDR2 sequences are SGDLS and YYNGEE. The V segment lost 4 bases and the J segment 0 bases; nucleotides outside the gene matches: 3. The CDR3 is 16 residues long. CDR3: CASSSGLAGDSYEQYF. The CDR3 DNA follows: TGTGCCAGCAGCTCGGGACTAGCGGGGGACTCCTACGAGCAGTACTTC.

V and J are TRBV7-6 and TRBJ2-3; 7 bases match TRBD2. The V gene end was trimmed by 2 bases and the J gene end by 2 bases; junction bases not matched to a gene: 4. In germline, CDR1 is SGHVS, CDR2 FNYEAQ. The CDR3 totals 15 residues. The CDR3: CASSLREALTDTQYF. In DNA form, the CDR3 reads TGTGCCAGCAGCTTACGGGAGGCGCTCACAGATACGCAGTATTTT.

The rearrangement joins TRBV5-5 to TRBJ2-5; TRBD1 is a possible D gene (5 bases). Looked up from germline, CDR1 is SGHKS and CDR2 is YYEKEE (reference sequence). The V and J ends lost 2 bases and 5 bases respectively, with 7 bases between them. The CDR3 is made up of 12 amino acids. The CDR3 loop reads CASSLGVETQYF. CDR3 in DNA: TGTGCCAGCAGCTTAGGGGTGGAGACCCAGTACTTC.

The J gene is TRBJ2-3, the V gene TRBV6-4; a weak D match, TRBD1 (6 bases). Trimming cost V 0 bases and J 3 bases, with 10 bases left between them. Germline lookup yields CDR1 MRHNA and CDR2 SNTAGT. The length of the CDR3 is 15 residues. For the CDR3, the DNA is TGTGCCAGCAGTGACTCGCAGGGGTCGACAGATACGCAGTATTTT. Protein product: CASSDSQGSTDTQYF.

This clone was picked up a small number of times. V and J are TRBV7-9 and TRBJ1-2; 7 positions agree with TRBD1. The CDR3 has 14 amino acids. The V gene's germline CDR1 is SEHNR and CDR2 FQNEAQ (reference sequence). Losses at the gene ends were 2 bases for V and 4 bases for J; bases not matched to a gene: 4. CDR3 nucleotide sequence: TGTGCCAGCAGCTTAACAGGGGAGGCCTATGGCTACACCTTC. This encodes CASSLTGEAYGYTF.

This clone was detected only a few times. The chain couples TRBV4-2 to TRBJ2-3; D gene ambiguous. This CDR3 region has 15 residues. Germline CDR1 reads LGHNA; CDR2 reads YNFKEQ. Trimming removed 5 bases from V and 0 bases from J, with 12 bases in between. In DNA form, the CDR3 reads TGTGCCAGCAGCTCTCAGGTTGGCAGCACAGATACGCAGTATTTT. Translating gives CASSSQVGSTDTQYF.

The rearrangement links TRBV2 to TRBJ1-3; perhaps TRBD1 as D (5 bases). Per the germline V gene, CDR1 is SNHLY and CDR2 is FYNNEI. The V end lost 4 bases, the J end lost 4 bases, and 17 bases lay between the germline ends. The CDR3 sequence is 16 residues long. The CDR3 loop is CASSVRRDFGGNTIYF. DNA of the CDR3: TGTGCCAGCAGTGTAAGAAGGGACTTCGGCGGAAACACCATATATTTT.

This clone was counted once. The chain carries TRBV30 and TRBJ1-3, with 8 nucleotides matching TRBD1. The CDR3 length is 16 residues. V was clipped by 2 bases and J by 4 bases; unmatched bases: 10. From germline, CDR1 is GTSNPN and CDR2 SVGIG (reference sequence). CDR3: CAWSPLTGGSGNTIYF. CDR3 nucleotide sequence: TGTGCCTGGAGTCCCCTTACAGGGGGTTCAGGAAACACCATATATTTT.